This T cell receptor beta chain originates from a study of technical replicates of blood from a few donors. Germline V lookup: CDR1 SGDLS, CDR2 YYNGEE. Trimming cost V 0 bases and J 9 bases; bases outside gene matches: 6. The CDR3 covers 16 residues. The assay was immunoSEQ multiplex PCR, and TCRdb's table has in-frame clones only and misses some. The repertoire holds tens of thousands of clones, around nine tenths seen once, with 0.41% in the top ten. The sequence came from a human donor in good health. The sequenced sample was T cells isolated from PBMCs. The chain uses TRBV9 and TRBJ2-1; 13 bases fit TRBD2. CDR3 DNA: TGTGCCAGCAGCGTAGTATTCACTAGCGGGAGGGTTGAGCAGTTCTTC. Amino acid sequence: CASSVVFTSGRVEQFF.